This TCR beta chain was profiled in a study of blood T cell repertoires in COVID-19. About the research overall: Some COVID-19 samples were acute and others convalescent; all came from the United States, Italy and Spain. T cells, B-cell-depleted T cells, or PBMCs provided the cDNA or gDNA that served as material.

Original processing methods: Amplification of reference gene primers was used by the study to estimate nucleated cell counts. Libraries were prepared by immunoSEQ multiplex PCR; TCRdb keeps only in-frame clonotypes and omits some of them. Clone size and the V and J calls come from that table; the DNA yielded D and trimming. There are 65,000 to 95,000 clones in the sample; 85% to 90% occur only once, and approximately 4.5% lies in the top ten. From germline, CDR1 is ENHRY and CDR2 SYGVKD. This CDR3 contains 14 residues. The V and J ends lost 3 bases and 8 bases respectively, with 13 bases between them.

The receptor was isolated from a man between 50 and 59 years old with active COVID-19. The chain joins TRBV10-3 to TRBJ1-4; possibly TRBD1 for D (5 bases). Source material: peripheral blood. The DNA of the CDR3 is TGTGCCATCAGTGAAGGTCAGGGAGGCGAAAAACTGTTTTTT. It encodes CAISEGQGGEKLFF.